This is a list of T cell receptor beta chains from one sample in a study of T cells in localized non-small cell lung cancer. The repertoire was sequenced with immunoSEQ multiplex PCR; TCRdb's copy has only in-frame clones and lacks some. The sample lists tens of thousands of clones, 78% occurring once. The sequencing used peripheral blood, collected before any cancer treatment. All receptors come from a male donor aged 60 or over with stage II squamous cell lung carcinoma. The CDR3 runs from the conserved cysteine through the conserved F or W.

CDR3: CASWGQGYEQYF
J: TRBJ2-7
V: TRBV2

CDR3: CASSLDRGQETQYF
J: TRBJ2-5
V: TRBV7-2

CDR3: CASRGLAGGYWGELFF
J: TRBJ2-2
V: TRBV19

CDR3: CASSYGTGHSEAFF
J: TRBJ1-1
V: TRBV27

CDR3: CAWRMTGIAGELFF
J: TRBJ2-2
V: TRBV30

CDR3: CASSMGREQPQHF
J: TRBJ1-5
V: TRBV5-1

CDR3: CASRQTSGNTIYF
J: TRBJ1-3
V: TRBV27

CDR3: CASSFTRGANVLTF
J: TRBJ2-6
V: TRBV7-9

CDR3: CASSGTSEPLGTQYF
J: TRBJ2-5
V: TRBV7-9

CDR3: CASSPPGGRNTGELFF
J: TRBJ2-2
V: TRBV13

CDR3: CASNPGTGNNQPQHF
J: TRBJ1-5
V: TRBV28

CDR3: CASSLSGGDPQHF
J: TRBJ1-5
V: TRBV27

CDR3: CASSQDFNQGPHLF
J: TRBJ2-7
V: TRBV14

CDR3: CASSLFRGDTGELFF
J: TRBJ2-2
V: TRBV7-2

CDR3: CASSYSAGDGYTF
J: TRBJ1-2
V: TRBV6-5

CDR3: CASSPLGLAGGQDEQFF
J: TRBJ2-1
V: TRBV7-8

CDR3: CASSLDWHGYTF
J: TRBJ1-2
V: TRBV7-9

CDR3: CASSPQGPTSVTSLEQYF
J: TRBJ2-7
V: TRBV7-9

CDR3: CASSRGEGNEQFF
J: TRBJ2-1
V: TRBV7-9

CDR3: CASTHRPLEQYF
J: TRBJ2-7
V: TRBV27

CDR3: CASHLGQGNSPLHF
J: TRBJ1-6
V: TRBV5-6

CDR3: CASSYRGGSGNTIYF
J: TRBJ1-3
V: TRBV6-5

CDR3: CASSPYISRGTEAFF
J: TRBJ1-1
V: TRBV7-2

CDR3: CASRGKATGELFF
J: TRBJ2-2
V: TRBV7-2

CDR3: CAWSVAGINTEAFF
J: TRBJ1-1
V: TRBV30

CDR3: CATTETPVYEQYF
J: TRBJ2-7
V: TRBV2

CDR3: CASGVTSGNTIYF
J: TRBJ1-3
V: TRBV7-2

CDR3: CASSPLEGTDTQYF
J: TRBJ2-3
V: TRBV27

CDR3: CSVLGSSAEAFF
J: TRBJ1-1
V: TRBV29-1

CDR3: CASRDRGVGTEAFF
J: TRBJ1-1
V: TRBV6-1

CDR3: CASSLETVIKQYF
J: TRBJ2-3
V: TRBV4-2

CDR3: CASSPQGPTSVTSLEQYF
J: TRBJ2-7
V: TRBV11-1

CDR3: CASSVDTGGNTIYF
J: TRBJ1-3
V: TRBV9

CDR3: CASSFAGTAGELFF
J: TRBJ2-2
V: TRBV7-3

CDR3: CASSLQVNTEAFF
J: TRBJ1-1
V: TRBV7-9

CDR3: CASGLVAIVGLDGYTF
J: TRBJ1-2
V: TRBV12-5

CDR3: CASSATDTDTQYF
J: TRBJ2-3
V: TRBV6-4

CDR3: CATLGSYEQYF
J: TRBJ2-7
V: TRBV6-1

CDR3: CASSSNEPSTDTQYF
J: TRBJ2-3
V: TRBV5-1

CDR3: CASSNGKETGPPLNEKLFF
J: TRBJ1-4
V: TRBV21-1

CDR3: CASSVTGYTEAFF
J: TRBJ1-1
V: TRBV2

CDR3: CAILQGRYGYTF
J: TRBJ1-2
V: TRBV28

CDR3: CASSLDGGTGELFF
J: TRBJ2-2
V: TRBV5-1

CDR3: CASSLRQLGLAGVYEQYF
J: TRBJ2-7
V: TRBV5-1

CDR3: CASSSQIAGNTGELFF
J: TRBJ2-2
V: TRBV7-8

CDR3: CASSQDGGRNQPQHF
J: TRBJ1-5
V: TRBV4-2

CDR3: CASSFRTGGGETQYF
J: TRBJ2-5
V: TRBV7-2

CDR3: CASSFGGNTQYF
J: TRBJ2-3
V: TRBV5-6

CDR3: CASSRQGAQPQHF
J: TRBJ1-5
V: TRBV19

CDR3: CASSLGRPGTDTQYF
J: TRBJ2-3
V: TRBV7-6

CDR3: CASSLDLIAPNTEAFF
J: TRBJ1-1
V: TRBV4-2

CDR3: CASTGDRRTEAFF
J: TRBJ1-1
V: TRBV28

CDR3: CASMDSLHYGYTF
J: TRBJ1-2
V: TRBV6-5

CDR3: CASNPRGANTIYF
J: TRBJ1-3
V: TRBV6-5

CDR3: CASSSPWGPLPYGYTF
J: TRBJ1-2
V: TRBV28

CDR3: CASGRGETVEQFF
J: TRBJ2-1
V: TRBV7-2

CDR3: CASSPYLAVQETQYF
J: TRBJ2-5
V: TRBV7-9